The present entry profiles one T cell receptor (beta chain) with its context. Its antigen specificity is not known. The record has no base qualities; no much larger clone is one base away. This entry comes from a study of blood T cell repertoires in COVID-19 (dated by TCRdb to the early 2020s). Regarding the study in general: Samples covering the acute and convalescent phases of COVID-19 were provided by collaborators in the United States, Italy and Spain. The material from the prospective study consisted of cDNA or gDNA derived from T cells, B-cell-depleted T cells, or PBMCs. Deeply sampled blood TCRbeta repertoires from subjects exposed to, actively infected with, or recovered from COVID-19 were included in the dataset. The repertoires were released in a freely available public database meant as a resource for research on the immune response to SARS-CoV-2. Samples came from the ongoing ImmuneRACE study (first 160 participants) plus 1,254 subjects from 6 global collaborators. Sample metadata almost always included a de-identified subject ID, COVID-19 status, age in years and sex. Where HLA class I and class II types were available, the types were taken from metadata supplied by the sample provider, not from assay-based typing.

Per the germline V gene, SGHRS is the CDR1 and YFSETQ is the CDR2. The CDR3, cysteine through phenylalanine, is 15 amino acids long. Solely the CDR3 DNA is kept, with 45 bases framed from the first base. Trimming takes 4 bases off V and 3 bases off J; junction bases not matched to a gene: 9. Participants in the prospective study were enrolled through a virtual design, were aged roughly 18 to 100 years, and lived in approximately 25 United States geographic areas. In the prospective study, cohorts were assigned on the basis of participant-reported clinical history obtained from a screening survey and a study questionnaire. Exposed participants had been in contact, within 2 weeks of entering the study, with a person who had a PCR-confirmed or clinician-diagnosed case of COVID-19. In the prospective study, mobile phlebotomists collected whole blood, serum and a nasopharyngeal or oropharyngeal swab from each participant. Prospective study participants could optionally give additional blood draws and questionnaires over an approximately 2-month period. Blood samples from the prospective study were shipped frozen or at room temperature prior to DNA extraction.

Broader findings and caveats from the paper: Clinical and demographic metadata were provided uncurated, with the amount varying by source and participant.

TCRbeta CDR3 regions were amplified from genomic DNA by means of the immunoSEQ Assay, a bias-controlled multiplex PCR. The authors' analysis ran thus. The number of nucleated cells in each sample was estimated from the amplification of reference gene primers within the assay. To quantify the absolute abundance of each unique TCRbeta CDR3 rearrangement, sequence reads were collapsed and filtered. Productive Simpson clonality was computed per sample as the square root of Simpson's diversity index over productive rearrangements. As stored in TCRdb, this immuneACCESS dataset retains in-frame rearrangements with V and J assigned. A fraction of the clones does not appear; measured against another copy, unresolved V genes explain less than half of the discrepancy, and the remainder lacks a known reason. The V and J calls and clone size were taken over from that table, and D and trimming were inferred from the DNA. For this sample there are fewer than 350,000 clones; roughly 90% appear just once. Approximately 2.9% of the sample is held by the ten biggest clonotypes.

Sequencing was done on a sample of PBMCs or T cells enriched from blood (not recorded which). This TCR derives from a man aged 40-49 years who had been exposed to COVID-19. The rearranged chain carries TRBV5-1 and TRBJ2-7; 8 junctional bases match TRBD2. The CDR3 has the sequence CASSPRAGEVYEQYF. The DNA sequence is TGCGCCAGCAGCCCCCGAGCGGGAGAAGTCTACGAGCAGTACTTC.